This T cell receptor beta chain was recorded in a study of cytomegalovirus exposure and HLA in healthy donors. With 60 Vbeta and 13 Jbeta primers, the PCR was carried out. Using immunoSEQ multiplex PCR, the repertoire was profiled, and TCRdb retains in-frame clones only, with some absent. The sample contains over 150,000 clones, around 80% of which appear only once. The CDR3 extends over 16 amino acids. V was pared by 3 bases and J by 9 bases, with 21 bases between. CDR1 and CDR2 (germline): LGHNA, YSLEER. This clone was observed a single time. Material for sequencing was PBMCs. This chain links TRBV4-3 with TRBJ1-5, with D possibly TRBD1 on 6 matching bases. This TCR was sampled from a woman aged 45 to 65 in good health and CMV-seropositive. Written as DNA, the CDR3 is TGCGCCAGCAGCCAGGCCGCTACAGGGCCCGAGGGGCCCCAGCATTTT. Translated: CASSQAATGPEGPQHF.